The next 29 T cell receptor beta chains were all read from a single sample in a study of cytotoxic CD8 clonotypes in ibrutinib-treated CLL. The method was immunoSEQ multiplex PCR; TCRdb's version includes in-frame clones alone and lacks a portion of them. The sample records 80,000 to 95,000 clones, more than 75% being singletons. The sample in question was PBMCs, obtained after 12 months of ibrutinib treatment. All receptors come from a human donor with chronic lymphocytic leukemia.

The chain links TRBV19 to TRBJ2-3, with D tentatively TRBD1 or TRBD2 (5 bases each). Looked up from germline, CDR1 is LNHDA and CDR2 is SQIVND (reference sequence). There are 16 residues in the CDR3. The ends were cut back, 3 bases at V and 2 bases at J, with 15 bases in the middle. For the CDR3, the DNA is TGTGCCAGTAGTATGGGAGTCGACAGAACCACAGATACGCAGTATTTT. It encodes CASSMGVDRTTDTQYF.

This clone was counted a single time. The CDR3 here is CASSYRGQGNYGYTF. The CDR3 region has the DNA TGTGCCAGCAGTTACCGGGGACAGGGAAACTATGGCTACACCTTC. The chain carries TRBV6-5 and TRBJ1-2, with 9 bases matching TRBD1. The germline V gene encodes CDR1 MNHEY and CDR2 SVGAGI. The CDR3 is 15 residues long. V shed 2 bases and J 2 bases; nucleotides not matched to a gene: 3.

The chain is built from TRBV5-1 and TRBJ1-2, with a weak D call TRBD1 (5 bases). V dropped 0 bases and J dropped 5 bases, with 14 bases sitting between them. This CDR3 has 15 amino acids. Germline V lookup: CDR1 SGHRS, CDR2 YFSETQ. As DNA, the CDR3 is TGCGCCAGCAGCTTGGCCGGTTCGGGGGAGTATGGCTACACCTTC. Protein sequence: CASSLAGSGEYGYTF.

The chain links TRBV4-2 to TRBJ1-2; possibly TRBD1 for D (6 bases). Germline-derived CDR1 and CDR2 are LGHNA and YNFKEQ. V was trimmed by 1 base and J by 3 bases, leaving 12 bases between them. The CDR3 consists of 15 residues. The CDR3: CASSQVGGPYYGYTF. As DNA, the CDR3 is TGTGCCAGCAGCCAAGTAGGGGGGCCCTACTATGGCTACACCTTC.

The CDR3 loop is CASSSSPLGEKLFF. Here the CDR3 DNA reads TGTGCCAGCAGCAGCAGCCCTCTGGGTGAAAAACTGTTTTTT. V gene TRBV28 combines with J gene TRBJ1-4; unclear D gene. Trimming left V 6 bases short and J 7 bases short, with 15 bases between. Looked up from germline, CDR1 is MDHEN and CDR2 is SYDVKM. This CDR3 contains 14 residues.

The sample holds a few counts of this clone. The chain joins TRBV28 to TRBJ2-3, with 7 nucleotides matching TRBD2. Germline CDR1 and CDR2: MDHEN and SYDVKM. V was pared by 7 bases and J by 0 bases, with 16 bases of the junction left unmatched. The CDR3 runs to 18 residues. The CDR3 sequence is CASNVAGNLAVSTDTQYF. Written as DNA, the CDR3 is TGTGCCAGCAACGTGGCTGGGAATCTAGCGGTTAGCACAGATACGCAGTATTTT. The full variable domain, with the rest looked up from reference TRBV28 and TRBJ2-3, is DVKVTQSSRYLVKRTGEKVFLECVQDMDHENMFWYRQDPGLGLRLIYFSYDVKMKEKGDIPEGYSVSREKKERFSLILESASTNQTSMYLCASNVAGNLAVSTDTQYFGPGTRLTVL.

The chain joins TRBV6-1 to TRBJ2-3, with D possibly TRBD2 on 5 matching bases. From germline, CDR1 is MNHNS and CDR2 SASEGT. The V and J ends lost 5 bases and 1 base respectively, with 7 bases between them. The CDR3 contains 13 residues. The CDR3: CASSWRGTDTQYF. The CDR3 bases are TGTGCCAGCAGTTGGCGGGGCACAGATACGCAGTATTTT.

The V gene is TRBV6-4, the J gene TRBJ2-6; D ambiguous. V was pared by 3 bases and J by 0 bases, with 9 bases between. Germline assignment: CDR1 MRHNA and CDR2 SNTAGT. This CDR3 has 16 residues. DNA of the CDR3: TGTGCCAGCAGTGAGTCTCGGCGCTCTGGGGCCAACGTCCTGACTTTC. It yields the protein CASSESRRSGANVLTF.

This chain connects TRBV6-5 to TRBJ1-1, with no clear D. Trimming stripped 5 bases from V and 1 base from J, with 11 bases between. CDR1 MNHEY and CDR2 SVGAGI come from the germline V gene. This CDR3 has 14 residues. In DNA form, the CDR3 reads TGTGCCAGCAGTCCCGGTAGGCCGAACACTGAAGCTTTCTTT. Protein product: CASSPGRPNTEAFF.

The chain links TRBV30 to TRBJ1-2; D uncertain. The CDR3 has 11 amino acids. V lost 2 bases to trimming and J lost 4 bases, with 5 bases between them. Germline V lookup: CDR1 GTSNPN, CDR2 SVGIG (reference sequence). The CDR3 region is CAWSPPYGYTF. As DNA, the CDR3 is TGTGCCTGGAGTCCCCCCTATGGCTACACCTTC.

V usage is TRBV30 and J usage is TRBJ1-1, with 9 nucleotides matching TRBD1. V lost 2 bases to trimming and J lost 1 base; unmatched junction nucleotides: 17. Germline CDR1 and CDR2: GTSNPN and SVGIG (reference sequence). The CDR3 is made up of 19 amino acids. The CDR3 protein is CAWSWAGTGSLVGNTEAFF. CDR3 nucleotide sequence: TGTGCCTGGAGTTGGGCCGGGACAGGGTCCCTCGTAGGGAACACTGAAGCTTTCTTT.

The chain combines TRBV10-3 with TRBJ2-1; TRBD2 aligns across 15 bases. The CDR3 loop spans 15 amino acids. V trimming: 4 bases; J trimming: 12 bases; junction bases outside the gene matches: 7. Germline-derived CDR1 and CDR2 are ENHRY and SYGVKD. The CDR3 is CAISGGGLAGGAQFF. The CDR3 DNA sequence: TGTGCCATCAGTGGGGGGGGACTAGCGGGAGGAGCGCAGTTCTTC.

J is TRBJ2-7 and V is TRBV6-5; D is ambiguous. The CDR3 extends over 14 amino acids. V lost 4 bases, J lost 2 bases, and 12 bases lay in between. Germline V gene lookup returns CDR1 MNHEY and CDR2 SVGAGI. CDR3 coding DNA: TGTGCCAGCAGTTCCAGACTGGGCCCCTACGAGCAGTACTTC. Translation gives CASSSRLGPYEQYF.

V and J are TRBV7-2 and TRBJ1-1; TRBD1 agrees at 7 bases. This CDR3 has 13 amino acids. The germline V gene encodes CDR1 SGHTA and CDR2 FQGNSA. V was clipped by 5 bases and J by 3 bases; unmatched bases: 3. As DNA, the CDR3 is TGTGCCAGCAGCCCAGACAGGGACACTGAAGCTTTCTTT. As protein: CASSPDRDTEAFF.

V is TRBV5-1 and J is TRBJ1-4; 7 nucleotides match TRBD1. CDR3 length: 15 amino acids. Germline loops: CDR1 SGHRS, CDR2 YFSETQ. J gave up 0 bases and V 4 bases, and 3 bases lay outside the gene matches. CDR3: CASSATGATNEKLFF. CDR3 nucleotides: TGCGCCAGCAGCGCAACAGGGGCAACTAATGAAAAACTGTTTTTT.

This clone occurred once. This chain uses TRBV7-2 with TRBJ1-5, with 9 nucleotides matching TRBD1. The ends lost 3 bases at V and 1 base at J; junction bases unmatched: 7. The CDR3 is made up of 17 amino acids. Germline V gives CDR1 SGHTA, CDR2 FQGNSA. The CDR3 bases are TGTGCCAGCAGCTTCTCCGGGACAGGGTCCAGCAATCAGCCCCAGCATTTT. This translates into CASSFSGTGSSNQPQHF.

This chain connects TRBV2 to TRBJ2-5; weak D call: TRBD1 (5 bases). CDR3 size: 13 residues. V lost 5 bases, J lost 3 bases, and 10 bases lay in between. Per germline, CDR1 SNHLY and CDR2 FYNNEI. The CDR3 DNA sequence: TGTGCCAGCAGTCGGGCCAGGGAAGAGACCCAGTACTTC. The encoded protein is CASSRAREETQYF.

The chain has TRBV6-1 and TRBJ2-3; 10 bases fit TRBD2. This CDR3 spans 16 amino acids. V lost 0 bases to trimming and J lost 5 bases; unmatched junction nucleotides: 5. Germline values: CDR1 MNHNS, CDR2 SASEGT. The CDR3 bases are TGTGCCAGCAGTGAAGCCCACAGCGGGGGGGGAGATACGCAGTATTTT. This sequence encodes CASSEAHSGGGDTQYF.

The V gene is TRBV5-5, the J gene TRBJ2-4, with 10 bases identical to TRBD2. The V segment lost 3 bases and the J segment 4 bases; nucleotides outside the gene matches: 13. The CDR3 is made up of 18 amino acids. Germline V CDR1 and CDR2: SGHKS, YYEKEE (reference sequence). This chain's CDR3 is CASSSHTPGLAEKNIQYF. The CDR3 DNA follows: TGTGCCAGCAGCTCCCATACCCCCGGACTAGCGGAAAAAAACATTCAGTACTTC.

This clone was seen a single time. This chain joins TRBV19 and TRBJ2-1; 13 bases map to TRBD2. V shed 7 bases and J 12 bases; nucleotides not matched to a gene: 6. Germline V gene lookup returns CDR1 LNHDA and CDR2 SQIVND (reference sequence). This CDR3 contains 13 residues. The CDR3 DNA reads as TGTGCCAGTACCGGGACTAGCGGGATGGTGCAGTTCTTC. Its protein is CASTGTSGMVQFF.

This chain connects TRBV4-3 to TRBJ1-4; D is perhaps TRBD1 (5 bases). The CDR3 contains 15 residues. CDR1 is LGHNA and CDR2 is YSLEER in the germline V gene. Trimming cost V 1 base and J 2 bases, with 8 bases left between them. CDR3 DNA: TGCGCCAGCAGCCAAGGCGGGGACACTAATGAAAAACTGTTTTTT. It specifies CASSQGGDTNEKLFF.

This clone was seen at least ten times. This rearrangement joins TRBV12-5 to TRBJ2-1, with 14 nucleotides matching TRBD2. J gave up 10 bases and V 1 base, and 15 bases lay outside the gene matches. The CDR3 has 19 amino acids. Germline CDR1 and CDR2: LGHNT and FRNRAP. The CDR3 loop reads CASGLARDRGLAGAREQFF. DNA for the CDR3: TGTGCTAGTGGTTTGGCTCGGGACAGGGGACTAGCGGGAGCGAGGGAGCAGTTCTTC.

This chain connects TRBV19 to TRBJ1-3; 9 bases are shared with TRBD1. CDR1 is LNHDA, CDR2 SQIVND, per germline (reference sequence). V gave up 5 bases and J gave up 5 bases; unmatched junction bases: 10. This CDR3 comprises 16 residues. CDR3 loop: CASSQQGASSRNTIYF. The CDR3 nucleotides are TGTGCCAGTAGTCAACAGGGGGCCTCGAGTCGAAACACCATATATTTT.

V gene TRBV7-2 combines with J gene TRBJ1-2, with D tentatively TRBD1 (5 bases). The CDR3 length is 15 residues. Germline V lookup: CDR1 SGHTA, CDR2 FQGNSA. V dropped 1 base and J dropped 8 bases, with 17 bases sitting between them. CDR3: CASSLVGRETGGYTF. Here the CDR3 DNA reads TGTGCCAGCAGCTTAGTGGGCAGGGAAACGGGAGGCTACACCTTC.

The gene calls are TRBV6-6 and TRBJ2-3; D unresolved. Germline V lookup: CDR1 MNHNY, CDR2 SVGAGI (reference sequence). V was clipped by 7 bases and J by 2 bases, with 7 bases between them. This CDR3 region has 12 residues. This CDR3 is CASTEPTDTQYF. For the CDR3, the DNA is TGTGCCAGCACAGAGCCCACAGATACGCAGTATTTT.

J is TRBJ2-6 and V is TRBV5-1; TRBD2 matches at 7 bases. The V gene end was trimmed by 3 bases and the J gene end by 2 bases; junction bases not matched to a gene: 5. This CDR3 contains 16 residues. CDR1 SGHRS and CDR2 YFSETQ come from the germline V gene. The CDR3 region is CASSSRLATGANVLTF. The CDR3 region has the DNA TGCGCCAGCAGCTCGCGACTAGCCACTGGGGCCAACGTCCTGACTTTC.

The J gene is TRBJ1-2, the V gene TRBV19; D unclear. The V and J ends lost 0 bases and 2 bases respectively, with 7 bases between them. CDR1 and CDR2 (germline): LNHDA, SQIVND (reference sequence). The CDR3 runs 14 residues. CDR3 residues: CASSIEGRNYGYTF. The CDR3 nucleotides read TGTGCCAGTAGTATAGAGGGTAGAAACTATGGCTACACCTTC.

The J gene is TRBJ2-7, the V gene TRBV15; the D call may be TRBD1 or TRBD2 (5 bases each). V shed 1 base and J shed 2 bases, with 15 bases lying between them. Germline CDR1 LNHNV, CDR2 YYDKDF (reference sequence). This CDR3 is built from 16 residues. DNA for the CDR3: TGTGCCACCAGCAGAGTGCGGGCAGGGTTAGCCTACGAGCAGTACTTC. It encodes CATSRVRAGLAYEQYF.

J is TRBJ2-5 and V is TRBV10-3; D remains ambiguous. V lost 0 bases to trimming and J lost 2 bases, with 4 bases between them. The CDR3 has 13 residues. Per the germline V gene, CDR1 is ENHRY and CDR2 is SYGVKD. The CDR3 DNA sequence: TGTGCCATCAGTGAGTCGGAGCAAGAGACCCAGTACTTC. It translates to CAISESEQETQYF.